The clone carrying this TCR beta chain has ten or more counts. The data are from a study of Graves' ophthalmopathy and Graves' hyperthyroidism. RNA transcripts were the template, and TCR beta CDR3 regions were amplified from them. RT-PCR in the first round used HTBI primers; a second-round multiplex PCR followed. TCRdb reprocessed the multiplex PCR reads via MiXCR and lists one record per CDR3 protein. The repertoire has 300,000 to 400,000 distinct CDR3 sequences, around a sixth of them found once; the top ten carry roughly an eighth. Germline V gives CDR1 MDHEN, CDR2 SYDVKM. V lost 7 bases and J 3 bases, leaving 13 bases between the germline ends. The CDR3 consists of 13 residues.

The chain combines TRBV28 with TRBJ2-7, with D possibly being TRBD1 or TRBD2 (7 bases each). The receptor's source is an adult man with Graves' ophthalmopathy. The sample taken for sequencing was peripheral blood. The CDR3 region is CASTPGGGYEQYF. The CDR3 DNA reads as TGTGCCAGCACTCCAGGGGGGGGCTACGAGCAGTACTTC.